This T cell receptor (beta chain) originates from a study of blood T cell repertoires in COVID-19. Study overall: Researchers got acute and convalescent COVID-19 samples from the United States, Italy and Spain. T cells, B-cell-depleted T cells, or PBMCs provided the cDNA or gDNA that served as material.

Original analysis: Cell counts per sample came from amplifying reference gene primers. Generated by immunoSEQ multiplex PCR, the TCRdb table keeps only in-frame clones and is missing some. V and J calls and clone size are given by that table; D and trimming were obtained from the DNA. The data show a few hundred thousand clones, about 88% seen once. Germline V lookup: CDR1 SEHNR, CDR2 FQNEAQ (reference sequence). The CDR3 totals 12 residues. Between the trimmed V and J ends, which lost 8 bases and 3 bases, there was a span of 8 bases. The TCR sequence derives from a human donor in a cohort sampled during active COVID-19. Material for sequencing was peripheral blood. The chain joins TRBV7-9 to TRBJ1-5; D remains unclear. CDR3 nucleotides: TGTGCCAGCGGAGGGCACAATCAGCCCCAGCATTTT. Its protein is CASGGHNQPQHF.